The rows below give T cell receptor beta chains drawn from one sample of a study of blood T cell repertoires in COVID-19. This table comes from immunoSEQ multiplex PCR, and its TCRdb copy is limited to in-frame clones, with some not included. In the table there are 130,000 or so clones, roughly 88% of which are singletons. The specimen was peripheral blood. The receptors stem from a man in his forties with acute or convalescent COVID-19. Each CDR3 is given with its conserved first and last residue. The order of the fields is V gene, D gene, clone size, J gene, CDR3 protein, CDR3 DNA. The D gene is left open where the match is weak. The size entry is marked missing in some rows and otherwise reads once, few, many or a size class.

>TRBV6-5|-|-|TRBJ2-1
CASRRDWGEQFF
TGTGCCAGCAGACGGGACTGGGGTGAGCAGTTCTTC
>TRBV7-3|-|-|TRBJ1-1
CASSSTGNAVGTEAFF
TGTGCCAGCAGCTCCACAGGGAATGCGGTCGGCACTGAAGCTTTCTTT
>TRBV18|TRBD1|-|TRBJ2-2
CASSPHRGATGELFF
TGTGCCAGCTCACCTCACAGGGGCGCAACCGGGGAGCTGTTTTTT
>TRBV5-1|-|-|TRBJ2-2
CASSFMNTGELFF
TGCGCCAGCAGCTTTATGAACACCGGGGAGCTGTTTTTT
>TRBV3-1/TRBV3-2|TRBD1|-|TRBJ2-5
CASSHQGVGETQYF
TGTGCCAGCAGCCACCAGGGGGTAGGGGAGACCCAGTACTTC
>TRBV6-5|-|-|TRBJ1-5
CASSPGQHSNQPQHF
TGTGCCAGCAGTCCGGGACAACATAGCAATCAGCCCCAGCATTTT
>TRBV6-2/TRBV6-3|-|few|TRBJ1-2
CASSYSGLPGYTF
TGTGCCAGCAGTTACTCGGGGCTGCCTGGCTACACCTTC
>TRBV1|-|-|TRBJ2-7
CTSSQAFMDERGSSSYEQYF
TGCACCAGCAGCCAAGCCTTTATGGACGAGCGGGGGTCGAGCTCCTACGAGCAGTACTTC
>TRBV27|-|-|TRBJ2-7
CASRPPGLTVPYEQYF
TGTGCCAGCAGGCCCCCCGGACTTACAGTTCCCTACGAGCAGTACTTC
>TRBV4-3|-|-|TRBJ2-2
CASSQGSTGELFF
TGCGCCAGCAGCCAGGGCAGCACCGGGGAGCTGTTTTTT
>TRBV7-2|-|-|TRBJ1-2
CASSAAAMGGYYGYTF
TGTGCCAGCAGCGCAGCGGCAATGGGGGGGTACTATGGCTACACCTTC
>TRBV5-4|-|-|TRBJ2-2
CASSPRRANTGELFF
TGTGCCAGCAGCCCCAGGCGGGCGAACACCGGGGAGCTGTTTTTT
>TRBV30|TRBD1|-|TRBJ2-2
CAWTRDRTSGELFF
TGTGCCTGGACCCGGGACAGAACATCCGGGGAGCTGTTTTTT
>TRBV6-5|TRBD1|-|TRBJ1-2
CASTDRVKNGYTF
TGTGCCAGCACCGACAGGGTAAAGAATGGCTACACCTTC
>TRBV25-1|TRBD1|-|TRBJ1-2
CASSETGGSNYGYTF
TGTGCCAGCAGTGAGACAGGGGGGTCTAACTATGGCTACACCTTC
>TRBV19|TRBD1|-|TRBJ1-2
CASNVRDSRFGYTF
TGTGCCAGTAACGTCCGGGACAGCCGTTTTGGCTACACCTTC
>TRBV7-8|-|-|TRBJ2-5
CASSLSRFSGTQYF
TGTGCCAGCAGCTTAAGCAGGTTCAGCGGGACCCAGTACTTC
>TRBV6-5|-|-|TRBJ2-2
CASSQGGTVTRELFF
TGTGCCAGCAGTCAGGGCGGGACGGTCACCCGGGAGCTGTTTTTT
>TRBV13|TRBD2|-|TRBJ2-7
CASSSGTRGYYEQYF
TGTGCCAGCAGCTCCGGGACTAGGGGGTACTACGAGCAGTACTTC
>TRBV13|TRBD1|-|TRBJ1-2
CASSSRDRSNYGYTF
TGTGCCAGCAGCTCCCGGGACAGATCTAACTATGGCTACACCTTC
>TRBV19|-|-|TRBJ1-1
CATSGHLNTEAFF
TGTGCCACCTCGGGACACCTGAACACTGAAGCTTTCTTT
>TRBV4-3|TRBD1|-|TRBJ2-2
CASSQRQGAGTGELFF
TGCGCCAGCAGCCAAAGACAGGGGGCGGGCACCGGGGAGCTGTTTTTT
>TRBV19|-|-|TRBJ1-1
CASWDYGFAEAFF
TGTGCCAGTTGGGACTACGGGTTCGCTGAAGCTTTCTTT
>TRBV7-9|-|-|TRBJ1-1
CASSLAGGGNTEAFF
TGTGCCAGCAGCTTAGCTGGCGGGGGGAACACTGAAGCTTTCTTT
>TRBV5-4|TRBD1|-|TRBJ2-7
CASSLGRGTGDSEQYF
TGTGCCAGCAGCTTGGGCCGCGGGACAGGGGATTCCGAGCAGTACTTC
>TRBV18|-|-|TRBJ2-5
CASSPVRVEETQYF
TGTGCCAGCTCACCCGTGAGGGTTGAGGAGACCCAGTACTTC
>TRBV2|-|few|TRBJ1-1
CATLGAVGTEAFF
TGTGCCACCCTGGGGGCTGTGGGCACTGAAGCTTTCTTT
>TRBV6-1|TRBD1|-|TRBJ1-1
CASSESLTGLNTEAFF
TGTGCCAGCAGTGAATCTTTGACAGGGTTGAACACTGAAGCTTTCTTT
>TRBV6-2/TRBV6-3|TRBD2|-|TRBJ2-1
CASSYSGGLYNEQFF
TGTGCCAGCAGTTATAGCGGGGGCCTTTACAATGAGCAGTTCTTC
>TRBV4-2|TRBD2|-|TRBJ2-1
CASSGRTSGGYNEQFF
TGTGCCAGCAGCGGACGGACTAGCGGGGGGTACAATGAGCAGTTCTTC
>TRBV19|-|-|TRBJ1-1
CASNPTGYTEAFF
TGTGCCAGTAACCCGACAGGTTACACTGAAGCTTTCTTT
>TRBV6-5|TRBD1|-|TRBJ2-2
CASSYRGLSNTGELFF
TGTGCCAGCAGTTACAGGGGGCTGAGCAACACCGGGGAGCTGTTTTTT
>TRBV19|-|-|TRBJ1-5
CASSIPAGQPQHF
TGTGCCAGTAGTATTCCCGCGGGTCAGCCCCAGCATTTT
>TRBV9|-|-|TRBJ2-1
CASSSLGGEQFF
TGTGCCAGCAGCTCTCTGGGGGGTGAGCAGTTCTTC
>TRBV5-1|-|-|TRBJ2-3
CASTRGTVTDTQYF
TGCGCCAGTACGAGGGGGACGGTGACAGATACGCAGTATTTT
>TRBV30|-|-|TRBJ1-2
CAWSVSRNGYTF
TGTGCCTGGAGTGTTTCCAGAAATGGCTACACCTTC
>TRBV7-6|-|-|TRBJ2-7
CASSSSPGNYEQYF
TGTGCCAGCAGCTCCTCCCCAGGGAACTACGAGCAGTACTTC
>TRBV6-6|TRBD1|-|TRBJ1-5
CASSQTGNNQPQHF
TGTGCCAGCAGCCAGACAGGGAACAATCAGCCCCAGCATTTT
>TRBV6-5|TRBD2|-|TRBJ2-7
CASSSRGRGGSDEQYF
TGTGCCAGCAGTTCCCGGGGTCGGGGCGGGAGCGACGAGCAGTACTTC
>TRBV5-5|TRBD1|-|TRBJ1-5
CASSLQGGQPQHF
TGTGCCAGCAGCTTGCAGGGGGGTCAGCCCCAGCATTTT
>TRBV6-2/TRBV6-3|TRBD1|-|TRBJ1-5
CASSYSMGQGVSNQPQHF
TGTGCCAGCAGTTACTCGATGGGACAGGGGGTGAGCAATCAGCCCCAGCATTTT
>TRBV7-9|TRBD2|-|TRBJ2-3
CASRQLAGGGTDTQYF
TGTGCCAGCAGACAACTAGCGGGAGGTGGAACAGATACGCAGTATTTT
>TRBV4-3|TRBD1|-|TRBJ2-5
CASSRSTGFGETQYF
TGCGCCAGCAGCCGTTCGACAGGGTTCGGGGAGACCCAGTACTTC
>TRBV30|-|-|TRBJ1-3
CAWSGSSGNTIYF
TGTGCCTGGAGTGGGAGCTCTGGAAACACCATATATTTT
>TRBV5-1|TRBD2|-|TRBJ2-7
CASSPSSGSGSYEQYF
TGCGCCAGCAGCCCGAGTAGCGGGAGCGGTTCCTACGAGCAGTACTTC
>TRBV19|-|-|TRBJ1-2
CASRISEAGYGYTF
TGTGCCAGTAGAATCAGTGAGGCGGGCTATGGCTACACCTTC
>TRBV7-9|TRBD1|-|TRBJ2-7
CASSFRQGNHDEQYF
TGTGCCAGCAGCTTTCGACAGGGTAATCACGACGAGCAGTACTTC
>TRBV5-4|TRBD1|-|TRBJ1-2
CASSLGRGNLDGYTF
TGTGCCAGCAGCTTGGGCAGGGGGAATCTGGATGGCTACACCTTC
>TRBV6-5|TRBD1|-|TRBJ1-5
CASGGQPNQPQHF
TGTGCCAGCGGGGGACAGCCAAATCAGCCCCAGCATTTT
>TRBV10-3|-|-|TRBJ1-2
CAIAGNDGYTF
TGTGCCATAGCAGGGAATGACGGCTACACCTTC
>TRBV7-9|TRBD1|-|TRBJ2-2
CASSPYRDRYTGELFF
TGTGCCAGCAGCCCTTACCGGGACAGGTACACCGGGGAGCTGTTTTTT
>TRBV5-6|TRBD1|-|TRBJ1-2
CASSPGTDKTYGYTF
TGTGCCAGCAGCCCCGGGACAGACAAAACGTATGGCTACACCTTC
>TRBV7-2|TRBD2|once|TRBJ2-3
CASSFQASGVGTDTQYF
TGTGCCAGCAGCTTCCAGGCTAGCGGGGTTGGAACAGATACGCAGTATTTT
>TRBV19|-|-|TRBJ1-2
CASSSRGGGYTF
TGTGCCAGTAGTAGCAGGGGTGGTGGCTACACCTTC
>TRBV7-2|-|-|TRBJ1-6
CASSLDRSSYNSPLHF
TGTGCCAGCAGCCTAGACAGGAGCTCCTATAATTCACCCCTCCACTTT